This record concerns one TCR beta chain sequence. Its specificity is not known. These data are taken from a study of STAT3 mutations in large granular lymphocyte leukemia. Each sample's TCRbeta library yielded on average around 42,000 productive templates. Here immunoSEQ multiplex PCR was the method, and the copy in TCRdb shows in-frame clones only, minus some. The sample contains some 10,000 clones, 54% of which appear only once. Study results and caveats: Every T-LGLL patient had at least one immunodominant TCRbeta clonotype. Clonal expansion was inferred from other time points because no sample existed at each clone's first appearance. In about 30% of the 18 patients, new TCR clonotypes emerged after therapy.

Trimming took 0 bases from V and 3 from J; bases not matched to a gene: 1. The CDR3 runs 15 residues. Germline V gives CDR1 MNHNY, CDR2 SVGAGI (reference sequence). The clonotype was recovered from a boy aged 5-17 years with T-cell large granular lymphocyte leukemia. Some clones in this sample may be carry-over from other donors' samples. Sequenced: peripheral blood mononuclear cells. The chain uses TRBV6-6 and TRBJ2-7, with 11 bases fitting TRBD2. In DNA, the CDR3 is TGTGCCAGCAGTTACTCGGGACTAGCGGACTACGAGCAGTACTTC. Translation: CASSYSGLADYEQYF.